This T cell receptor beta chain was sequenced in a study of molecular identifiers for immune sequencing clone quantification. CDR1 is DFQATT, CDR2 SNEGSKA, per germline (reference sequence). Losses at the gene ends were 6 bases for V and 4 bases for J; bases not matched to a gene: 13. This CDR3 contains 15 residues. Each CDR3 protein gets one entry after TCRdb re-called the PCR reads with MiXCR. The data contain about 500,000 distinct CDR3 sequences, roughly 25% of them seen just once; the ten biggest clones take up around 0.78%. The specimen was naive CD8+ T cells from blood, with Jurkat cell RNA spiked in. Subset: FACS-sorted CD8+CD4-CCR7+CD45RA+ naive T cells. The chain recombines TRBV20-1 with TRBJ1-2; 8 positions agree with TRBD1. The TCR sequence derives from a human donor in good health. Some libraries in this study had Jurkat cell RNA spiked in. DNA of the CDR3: TGCAGTGCGGACCAAGACAGGGGTTTAAGCTATGGCTACACCTTC. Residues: CSADQDRGLSYGYTF.